The 24 T cell receptor beta chains reported below all come from one sample, sequenced in a study of T cells in Graves' hyperthyroidism and ophthalmopathy. TCR beta CDR3 region amplification was performed from RNA transcripts. Carried out on the TCR CDR3, a first-round RT-PCR used the HTBI primer set. TCRdb independently ran MiXCR on the multiplex PCR reads; one entry per CDR3 protein. The sample holds some 600,000 distinct CDR3 sequences, over 11% seen once. Input material: blood. All receptors come from a woman in her 30s with Graves' hyperthyroidism that later progressed to Graves' ophthalmopathy.

There are many counts of this clonotype. This chain links TRBV29-1 with TRBJ2-5; D is undetermined. The V gene's germline CDR1 is SQVTM and CDR2 ANQGSEA. The V gene lost 0 bases and the J gene lost 5 bases, with 10 bases spanning the gap. CDR3 size: 13 residues. Here the CDR3 DNA reads TGCAGCGTTGAAGATCTCGGCGTGGAGACCCAGTACTTC. It codes for CSVEDLGVETQYF.

This clonotype was counted ten times or more. This sequence joins TRBV28 and TRBJ2-2; 8 nucleotides agree with TRBD2. The germline V gene encodes CDR1 MDHEN and CDR2 SYDVKM. This CDR3 comprises 16 residues. Germline trimming cut 4 bases from V and 2 bases from J; bases unmatched to any gene: 6. As DNA, the CDR3 is TGTGCCAGCAGTTCGATAGCGGGAATCAACACCGGGGAGCTGTTTTTT. Translation gives CASSSIAGINTGELFF.

This clonotype was counted ten times or more. The J gene is TRBJ1-1, the V gene TRBV11-1; 7 bases align to TRBD1. Losses at the gene ends were 2 bases for V and 5 bases for J; bases not matched to a gene: 11. The CDR3 contains 16 residues. Germline lookup yields CDR1 SGHAT and CDR2 FQDESV (reference sequence). The CDR3 spells CASSLTRDSPWTEAFF. The DNA of the CDR3 is TGTGCCAGCAGCTTAACGAGGGACAGTCCTTGGACTGAAGCTTTCTTT.

In this sample, this clonotype turned up a few times. The rearrangement links TRBV5-1 to TRBJ2-1; D possibly corresponds to TRBD2 (6 bases). This CDR3 is built from 16 residues. With 2 bases removed from V and 5 bases from J, the gap between germline ends came to 17 bases. Germline V gene lookup returns CDR1 SGHRS and CDR2 YFSETQ. The CDR3 nucleotides are TGCGCCAGCAGCTTAGATGGCCTAGCGCGAAACAATGAGCAGTTCTTC. Amino acid sequence: CASSLDGLARNNEQFF.

This clonotype has at least ten counts. The gene calls are TRBV19 and TRBJ2-7, with 8 positions matching TRBD2. CDR3 length: 14 residues. J gave up 4 bases and V 5 bases, and 7 bases lay outside the gene matches. Germline V gene sequence: CDR1 LNHDA, CDR2 SQIVND (reference sequence). This CDR3 is CASSPSGRRYEQYF. DNA of the CDR3: TGTGCCAGTAGTCCCAGCGGGAGACGGTACGAGCAGTACTTC.

This clonotype appeared many times. The chain links TRBV11-2 to TRBJ2-1; D gene uncertain. The CDR3 runs to 12 residues. In germline, CDR1 is SGHAT, CDR2 FQNNGV. V was pared by 5 bases and J by 9 bases, with 11 bases between. The CDR3 DNA follows: TGTGCCAGCAGCCCGGCCCCGGGTGAGCAGTTCTTC. Translated: CASSPAPGEQFF.

The chain uses TRBV4-3 and TRBJ1-2; possible D gene TRBD1, 6 bases. CDR1 and CDR2 from the germline V gene are LGHNA and YSLEER. This CDR3 spans 16 amino acids. V was cut by 4 bases and J by 6 bases, with 21 bases left in between. The CDR3 loop reads CASSPGAGAILDGYTF. CDR3 coding DNA: TGCGCCAGCAGCCCCGGGGCAGGGGCGATCCTTGATGGCTACACCTTC.

This clonotype was seen at least ten times. The chain employs TRBV13 and TRBJ2-1; 7 bases map to TRBD1. Trimming removed 0 bases from V and 4 bases from J; junction bases left unmatched: 12. The germline gives CDR1 PRHDT, CDR2 FYEKMQ (reference sequence). CDR3 size: 18 residues. The CDR3 DNA reads TGTGCCAGCAGCTTAGGCCTAATGGGACAGAATTTTTACAATGAGCAGTTCTTC. It encodes CASSLGLMGQNFYNEQFF.

This clonotype was seen only a few times. Possible read error: a much larger clone is one base away. The chain recombines TRBV3-1 with TRBJ1-4; D is ambiguous. Per germline, CDR1 LGHDT and CDR2 YNNKEL (reference sequence). CDR3 length: 14 residues. The CDR3 DNA follows: TGTGCCGGCAGCCAAAGTATGTTGAATGAAAAACTGTTTTTT. Residues: CAGSQSMLNEKLFF.

The V and J genes are TRBV7-9 and TRBJ1-4; D unresolved. The ends were cut back, 1 base at V and 0 bases at J, with 6 bases in the middle. CDR3 length: 15 residues. Germline V gene sequence: CDR1 SEHNR, CDR2 FQNEAQ (reference sequence). CDR3 coding DNA: TGTGCCAGCAGCTTAGAGGGCACAACTAATGAAAAACTGTTTTTT. Amino acid sequence: CASSLEGTTNEKLFF. Variable domain in full (rest from reference TRBV7-9 and TRBJ1-4): DTGVSQNPRHKITKRGQNVTFRCDPISEHNRLYWYRQTLGQGPEFLTYFQNEAQLEKSRLLSDRFSAERPKGSFSTLEIQRTEQGDSAMYLCASSLEGTTNEKLFFGSGTQLSVL.

The V call is TRBV5-1, the J call TRBJ2-5; 7 nucleotides match TRBD2. CDR1 is SGHRS, CDR2 YFSETQ, per germline. The trim removed 6 bases at V and 2 bases at J, leaving 13 bases unmatched. The CDR3 is 16 residues long. The CDR3 loop reads CASTPNPASGQETQYF. In DNA form, the CDR3 reads TGCGCCAGCACCCCGAACCCCGCTAGCGGACAAGAGACCCAGTACTTC.

The table lists this clonotype with many counts. This chain connects TRBV20-1 to TRBJ1-1; D might be TRBD1 (5 bases). This CDR3 contains 13 residues. Germline CDR1 is DFQATT and CDR2 is SNEGSKA (reference sequence). V was trimmed by 0 bases and J by 7 bases, leaving 12 bases between them. CDR3 nucleotides: TGCAGTGCTAGAGATGGGACGGCGGGTGAAGCTTTCTTT. It codes for CSARDGTAGEAFF.

This clonotype came up many times. The chain combines TRBV11-3 with TRBJ2-7; D is uncertain. CDR3 length equals 14 residues. CDR1 is SGHNT, CDR2 YENEEA, per germline. Trimming took 5 bases from V and 5 from J, leaving 16 bases between them. CDR3 sequence (DNA): TGTGCCAGCAGCCCGACGGCCGCAGGTCACGAGCAGTACTTC. The encoded protein is CASSPTAAGHEQYF.

This clonotype was recorded at least ten times. The chain joins TRBV9 to TRBJ2-7, with 8 bases identical to TRBD1. V shed 4 bases and J 5 bases; nucleotides not matched to a gene: 17. The CDR3 is made up of 17 amino acids. The V gene's germline CDR1 is SGDLS and CDR2 YYNGEE. The CDR3 DNA reads as TGTGCCAGCAGCTCACCCTCCCGTGGGACAGGCGCCAACGAGCAGTACTTC. Its protein is CASSSPSRGTGANEQYF.

This clonotype was observed many times. V is TRBV2 and J is TRBJ2-1; 8 nucleotides match TRBD1. This CDR3 has 14 amino acids. In germline, CDR1 is SNHLY, CDR2 FYNNEI. J was trimmed by 0 bases and V by 11 bases; bases with no gene match: 6. The DNA for the CDR3 is TGTGCCGCAAGGACAGGGAGCTCCTACAATGAGCAGTTCTTC. Translation gives CAARTGSSYNEQFF.

This clonotype was seen at least ten times. The chain combines TRBV6-2 or TRBV6-3 with TRBJ2-7; 12 nucleotides line up with TRBD2. Germline CDR1 MNHEY, CDR2 SVGEGT. The CDR3 is 16 residues long. J lost 5 bases, V lost 2 bases, and 7 bases had no gene match. CDR3 loop: CASSYQTSGRGHEQYF. In DNA, the CDR3 is TGTGCCAGCAGTTACCAGACTAGCGGGAGAGGACACGAGCAGTACTTC.

This clonotype was recorded at least ten times. Written as DNA, the CDR3 is TGTGCCAGCAGTACCGCGTGGGCGTCTGGGGCCAACGTCCTGACTTTC. Protein sequence: CASSTAWASGANVLTF. The genes are TRBV27 and TRBJ2-6; unclear D gene. Germline-derived CDR1 and CDR2 are MNHEY and SMNVEV (reference sequence). The CDR3 covers 16 residues. Trimming took off 5 bases at V and 1 base at J, with 12 bases between the two ends.

This clonotype has a count of ten or more. The rearrangement joins TRBV20-1 to TRBJ2-7; TRBD2 agrees at 8 bases. This CDR3 contains 13 residues. CDR1 is DFQATT and CDR2 is SNEGSKA in the germline V gene (reference sequence). Trimming cost V 6 bases and J 7 bases; bases outside gene matches: 11. The CDR3 here is CSACGSGMREQYF. CDR3 sequence (DNA): TGCAGTGCCTGTGGTAGCGGGATGAGAGAGCAGTACTTC.

This clonotype was found many times. This sequence joins TRBV15 and TRBJ2-1; D uncertain. Trimming took 3 bases from V and 5 from J, leaving 14 bases between them. CDR1 LNHNV and CDR2 YYDKDF come from the germline V gene (reference sequence). CDR3 length: 15 amino acids. CDR3 sequence: CATSSPGVRDNEQFF. The CDR3 DNA sequence: TGTGCCACCAGCAGTCCAGGTGTAAGGGACAATGAGCAGTTCTTC. The full variable domain, completed using reference TRBV15 and TRBJ2-1, is DAMVIQNPRYQVTQFGKPVTLSCSQTLNHNVMYWYQQKSSQAPKLLFHYYDKDFNNEADTPDNFQSRRPNTSFCFLDIRSPGLGDTAMYLCATSSPGVRDNEQFFGPGTRLTVL.

In its sample, this clonotype was seen many times. The chain links TRBV27 to TRBJ2-7, with TRBD2 matching over 9 bases. Trimming removed 4 bases from V and 0 bases from J; junction bases left unmatched: 7. Per germline, CDR1 MNHEY and CDR2 SMNVEV (reference sequence). This CDR3 is 16 amino acids long. The CDR3 nucleotides are TGTGCCAGCAGTTCCCCCCATAGCGGGAGCTCCTACGAGCAGTACTTC. Its translation is CASSSPHSGSSYEQYF.

This clonotype was observed at least ten times. This sequence joins TRBV6-5 and TRBJ1-2, with TRBD1 matching 9 bases. With 4 bases clipped from V and 7 bases from J, the junction kept 10 bases outside the gene matches. The CDR3 is 15 amino acids. In germline, CDR1 is MNHEY, CDR2 SVGAGI. DNA of the CDR3: TGTGCCAGCAGTTCTCAGGGGACAGGGAACGGTGGCTACACCTTC. This gives the protein CASSSQGTGNGGYTF.

This clonotype was seen many times. The J gene is TRBJ2-1, the V gene TRBV7-9; D is possibly TRBD1 (6 bases). This CDR3 is 14 amino acids long. The germline V gene encodes CDR1 SEHNR and CDR2 FQNEAQ (reference sequence). V lost 2 bases, J lost 5 bases, and 10 bases lay in between. The CDR3 sequence is CASSLNRVDNEQFF. The CDR3 DNA reads as TGTGCCAGCAGCTTAAACAGGGTCGACAATGAGCAGTTCTTC.

Many counts were recorded for this clonotype. The V call is TRBV20-1, the J call TRBJ2-5, with D hard to call. The CDR3 consists of 12 residues. The germline gives CDR1 DFQATT, CDR2 SNEGSKA (reference sequence). V was shortened by 5 bases and J by 3 bases, with 10 bases between the two germline ends. In DNA, the CDR3 is TGCAGTGCTCGAAGACAAGAAGAGACCCAGTACTTC. Its translation is CSARRQEETQYF.

The sample holds many counts of this clonotype. The V call is TRBV20-1, the J call TRBJ2-4, with 7 bases matching TRBD1. Looked up from germline, CDR1 is DFQATT and CDR2 is SNEGSKA (reference sequence). With 3 bases clipped from V and 0 bases from J, the junction kept 8 bases outside the gene matches. The CDR3 is 16 residues long. The CDR3, as DNA: TGCAGTGCTAGCTATCCAGGGGGAGTAGCCAAAAACATTCAGTACTTC. It specifies CSASYPGGVAKNIQYF.